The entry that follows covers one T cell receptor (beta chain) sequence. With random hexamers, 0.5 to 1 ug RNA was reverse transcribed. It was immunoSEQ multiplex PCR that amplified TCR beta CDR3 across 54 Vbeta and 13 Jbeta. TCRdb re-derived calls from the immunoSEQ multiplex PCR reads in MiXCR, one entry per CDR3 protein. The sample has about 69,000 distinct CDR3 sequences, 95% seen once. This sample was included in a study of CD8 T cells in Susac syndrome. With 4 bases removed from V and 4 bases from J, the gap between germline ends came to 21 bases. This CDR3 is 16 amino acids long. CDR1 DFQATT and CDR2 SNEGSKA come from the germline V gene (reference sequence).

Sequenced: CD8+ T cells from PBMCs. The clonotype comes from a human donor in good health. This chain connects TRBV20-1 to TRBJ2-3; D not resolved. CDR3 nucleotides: TGCAGTGCTAAACCCCTCGACCCGGATGGGGCAGATACGCAGTATTTT. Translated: CSAKPLDPDGADTQYF.